This T cell receptor (beta chain) was identified in a study of T cells after yellow fever vaccination. Across the study: Libraries from low-cell-number fractions were prepared with the SMART-Seq v4 Ultra Low Input RNA kit. Overall study results and limits: Contaminating bulk clonotypes could be abundant in FACS-sorted repertoires. Subsequent to the booster, the majority of primary-vaccination clones reappeared (approximately 95% CD4, more than 70% CD8).

The authors made TCR cDNA by 5'RACE template switching, adding a universal primer site and UMIs. MiXCR, applied by TCRdb to the 5' RACE reads, yields one record per CDR3 protein. The sample shows 150,000 to 200,000 distinct CDR3 sequences, approximately 10% of them seen only once. The table lists this clonotype with many counts. Its antigen is undetermined. Trimming removed 5 bases at V and 0 bases at J, with 13 bases between. This CDR3 is built from 15 residues. This receptor was obtained from a man between 18 and 29 years old who received the YFV17D yellow fever vaccine. V is TRBV12-3 or TRBV12-4 and J is TRBJ2-5; perhaps TRBD1 as D (6 bases). Here the sequenced sample was CD8+ T cells sorted from PBMCs, taken 15 days after the yellow fever booster vaccination. CDR3 protein: CASSLRGSYQETQYF. The CDR3 DNA reads TGTGCCAGCAGTCTAAGGGGGAGTTACCAAGAGACCCAGTACTTC.